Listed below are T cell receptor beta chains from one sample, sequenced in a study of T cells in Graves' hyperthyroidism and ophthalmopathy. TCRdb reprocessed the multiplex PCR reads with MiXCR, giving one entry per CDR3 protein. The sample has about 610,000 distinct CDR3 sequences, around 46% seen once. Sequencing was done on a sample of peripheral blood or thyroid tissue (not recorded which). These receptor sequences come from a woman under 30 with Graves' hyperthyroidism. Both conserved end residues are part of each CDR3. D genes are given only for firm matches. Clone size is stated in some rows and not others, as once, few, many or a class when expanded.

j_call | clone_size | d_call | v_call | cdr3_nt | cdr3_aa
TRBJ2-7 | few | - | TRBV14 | TGTGCCAGCAGCCAAGGACGTCTACGGATCTACGAGCAGTACTTC | CASSQGRLRIYEQYF
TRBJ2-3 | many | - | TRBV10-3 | TGTGCCATCAGTGAAGAGTGGGGGAGCACAGATACGCAGTATTTT | CAISEEWGSTDTQYF
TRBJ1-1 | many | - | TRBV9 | TGTGCCAGCAGCGCCCCCGGCCAGGACGTCGGGAACACTGAAGCTTTCTTT | CASSAPGQDVGNTEAFF
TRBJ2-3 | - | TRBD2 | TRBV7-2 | TGTGCCAGCAGGGAAAAAGCGGGAGGGCAAGATACGCAGTATTTT | CASREKAGGQDTQYF
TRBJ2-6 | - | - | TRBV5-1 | TGCGCCAGCAGCGTTGGGAAGATCCGCAGCTCTGGGGCCAACGTCCTGACTTTC | CASSVGKIRSSGANVLTF
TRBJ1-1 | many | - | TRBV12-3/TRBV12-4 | TGTGCCAGCAGTCCCCACAGGGACCTGTCAACTGAAGCTTTCTTT | CASSPHRDLSTEAFF
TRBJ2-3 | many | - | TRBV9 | TGTGCCAGCAGCGAGACAGGGAGGACAGATACGCAGTATTTT | CASSETGRTDTQYF
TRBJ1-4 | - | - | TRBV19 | TGTGCCAGTACCAAATTAGCCAGGGGACGGGAAAAACTGTTTTTT | CASTKLARGREKLFF
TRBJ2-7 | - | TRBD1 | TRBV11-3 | TGTGCCAGCAGCTCCTGGGGGTTCCGGGACAGGGCAACCTACGAGCAGTACTTC | CASSSWGFRDRATYEQYF
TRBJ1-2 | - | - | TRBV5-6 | TGTGCCAGCAGCAGGCGACGGTACAGGCCCGCGGATGGCTACACCTTC | CASSRRRYRPADGYTF
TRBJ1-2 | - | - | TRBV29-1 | TGCAGCGTTGAAAGTGGTACTAACTATGGCTACACCTTC | CSVESGTNYGYTF
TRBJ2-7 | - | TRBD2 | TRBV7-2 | TGTGCCAGCAGCTATAGCGGGAGTGGCGAGCAGTACTTC | CASSYSGSGEQYF
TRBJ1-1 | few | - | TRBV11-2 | TGTGCCAGCAGCTTAGCGGGATGGAATGAGCAGTTCTTT | CASSLAGWNEQFF
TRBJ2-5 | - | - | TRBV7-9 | TGTGCCAGCAGCCCACAAAGAGAGACCCAGTACTTC | CASSPQRETQYF
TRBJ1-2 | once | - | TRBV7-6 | TGTGCCAGCAGCAGGGGGGACGACTACACCTTC | CASSRGDDYTF
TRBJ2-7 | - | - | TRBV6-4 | TGTGCCAGCAGTTACTCGAAGGGCAGGACCACGAATGAGCAGTACTTC | CASSYSKGRTTNEQYF
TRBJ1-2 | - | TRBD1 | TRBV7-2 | TGTGCCAGCAGCCCCGGGAATACAGGGGTCTATGGCTACACCTTC | CASSPGNTGVYGYTF
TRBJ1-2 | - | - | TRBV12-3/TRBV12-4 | TGTGCCAGCAGTTCAAGAGCGGTACTTACCTATGGCTACACCTTC | CASSSRAVLTYGYTF
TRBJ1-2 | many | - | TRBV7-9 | TGTGCCAGCAGCTTAGCCCGGACGGAACACTACACCTTC | CASSLARTEHYTF
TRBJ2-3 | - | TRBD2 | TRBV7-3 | TGTGCCAGCAGCTTGGCGGGAGTGAAAGATACGCAGTATTTT | CASSLAGVKDTQYF
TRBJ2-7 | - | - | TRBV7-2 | TGCGCCAGCAGCCATATATCGGGGCAGGGAACCTACGCGCAGTACTTC | CASSHISGQGTYAQYF
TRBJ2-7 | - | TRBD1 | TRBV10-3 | TGTGCCATCAGTAGGGACAGGGAATCTCTCTACGAGCAGTACTTC | CAISRDRESLYEQYF
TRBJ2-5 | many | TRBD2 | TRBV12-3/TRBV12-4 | TGTGCCAGCAGTTTAGGACCCCTTACTAGCGGGAGGCCAGCGGCCCAGTACTTC | CASSLGPLTSGRPAAQYF
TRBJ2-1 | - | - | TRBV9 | TGTGCCAGCAGCGCCTTTGGGGGGGGCGATGAGCAGTTCTTC | CASSAFGGGDEQFF
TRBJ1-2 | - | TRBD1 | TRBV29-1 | TGCAGCAGGGACAGACAGGGTACTAGCGGATTCACCTTC | CSRDRQGTSGFTF
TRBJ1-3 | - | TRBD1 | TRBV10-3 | TGTGCCATCAGTACGGGACAGGCTGGAAACACCATATATTTT | CAISTGQAGNTIYF
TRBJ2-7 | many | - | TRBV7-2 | TGTGCCAGCAGCTTATTCCCCGCCGAGCAGTACTTC | CASSLFPAEQYF
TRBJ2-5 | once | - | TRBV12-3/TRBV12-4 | TGTGCCAGCAGTTTGCTCGGGATCGGCCAAGAGACCCAGTACTTC | CASSLLGIGQETQYF
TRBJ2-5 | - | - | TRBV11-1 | TGTGCCAGCAGCTTAGGTGTGGGGCCTTCCTACGAGCAAGAGACCCAGTACTTC | CASSLGVGPSYEQETQYF
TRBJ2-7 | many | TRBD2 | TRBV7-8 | TGTGCCAGCAGCTTAACGGTGGCGGGAGGGCCCCACGAGCAGTACTTC | CASSLTVAGGPHEQYF
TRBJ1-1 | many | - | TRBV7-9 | TGTGCCAGCAGCCTACCAGGAGCAAGCAACACTGAAGCTTTCTTT | CASSLPGASNTEAFF
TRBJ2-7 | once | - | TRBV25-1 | TGTGCCAGCAGCTACAGGGGGGTCGACGGGAGGGCCCCTGGGGAGCAGTACTTC | CASSYRGVDGRAPGEQYF
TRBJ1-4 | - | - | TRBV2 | TGTGCCAGCAGTGAGGGACTGACTAGCGGGGGTGAAAAACTGTTTTTT | CASSEGLTSGGEKLFF
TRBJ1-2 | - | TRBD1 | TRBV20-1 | TGCAGTGCTAGCCCCGGGACAGGGTGGCAAGGCTACACCTTC | CSASPGTGWQGYTF
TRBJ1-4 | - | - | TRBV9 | TGTGCCAGCTCACCCACTCGTACGGCAACTAATGAAAAACTGTTTTTT | CASSPTRTATNEKLFF
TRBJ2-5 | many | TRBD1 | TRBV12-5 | TGTGCTAGTGGTTCTTCCAGGGGGCGACGGGAGACCCAGTACTTC | CASGSSRGRRETQYF
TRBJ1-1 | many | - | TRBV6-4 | TGTGCCAGCAGTGCGACAGCCGCCGGGTACACTGAAGCTTTCTTT | CASSATAAGYTEAFF
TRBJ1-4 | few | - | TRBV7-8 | TGTGCCTGGAGTGTCTCGGGGAGGGCTAATGAAAAACTGTTTTTT | CAWSVSGRANEKLFF
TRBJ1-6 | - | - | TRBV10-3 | TGTGCCATCAGTGAGTCGATCCTAGCGGGGGCTTCACCCCTCCACTTT | CAISESILAGASPLHF
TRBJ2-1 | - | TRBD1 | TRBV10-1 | TGCGCCAGCAGGGGGACAGGGGAGGCGATAGTGACCTACAATGAGCAGTTCTTC | CASRGTGEAIVTYNEQFF
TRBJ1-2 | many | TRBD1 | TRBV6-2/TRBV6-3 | TGTGCCAGCCGACCCCCGGGACAGATCCTAGCTAACTATGGCTACACCTTC | CASRPPGQILANYGYTF
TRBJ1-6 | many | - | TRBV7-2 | TGTGCCAGCAGCCCAGTGGGGGGGAATTCACCCCTCCACTTT | CASSPVGGNSPLHF
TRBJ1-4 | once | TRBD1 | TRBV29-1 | TGCAGTCCCTTGGGACAGGATGAAAAACTGTTTTTT | CSPLGQDEKLFF
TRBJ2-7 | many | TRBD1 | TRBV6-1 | TGTGCCAGCATCACGGACAGGGCCTACGAGCAGTACTTC | CASITDRAYEQYF
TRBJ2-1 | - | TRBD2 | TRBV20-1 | TGCAGTGCTAGAGATATGGGGGAGGGAATTTACAATGAGCAGTTCTTC | CSARDMGEGIYNEQFF
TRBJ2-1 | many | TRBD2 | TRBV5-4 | TGTGCCAGCAGCCCCGAGGTCGGGCTAGCGGATGAGCAGTTCTTC | CASSPEVGLADEQFF
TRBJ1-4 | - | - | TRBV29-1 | TGCAGCGTTGGTTGGCAGGGGACTAATGAAAAACTGTTTTTT | CSVGWQGTNEKLFF
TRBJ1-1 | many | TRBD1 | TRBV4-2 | TGTGCCAGCAGCCATCCCGGACAGGGCGTGATGAACACTGAAGCTTTCTTT | CASSHPGQGVMNTEAFF
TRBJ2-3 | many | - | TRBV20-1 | TGCAGTCCCAGGGGTGGGACAGATACGCAGTATTTT | CSPRGGTDTQYF
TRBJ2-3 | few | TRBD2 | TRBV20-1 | TGCAGTGCTAGAGGACTAGCGCCAGATACGCAGTATTTT | CSARGLAPDTQYF
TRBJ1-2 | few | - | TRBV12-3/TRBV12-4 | TGTGCCAGCAGTTTGACAGGCGCGTATGGCTACACCTTC | CASSLTGAYGYTF
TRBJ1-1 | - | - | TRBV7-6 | TGTGCCAGCAGCTTAGAAGACAGATTGAACACTGAAGCTTTCTTT | CASSLEDRLNTEAFF
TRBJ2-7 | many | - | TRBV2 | TGTGCCAGCACCTCCCTGGGGAAGTACGAGCAGTACTTC | CASTSLGKYEQYF